The clone carrying this T cell receptor beta chain appeared many times. The CDR3 totals 16 residues. Germline-derived CDR1 and CDR2 are MNHNS and SASEGT. V dropped 6 bases and J dropped 0; count of bases not matched to a gene: 10. This sample was included in a study of regulatory T cells in long-lasting Graves disease. Libraries of TCR beta came from iRepertoire HTBI primers plus Arm-PCR of CDR3 regions. TCRdb passed the multiplex PCR reads through MiXCR, listing each CDR3 protein once. The sample shows over 500,000 distinct CDR3 sequences, about 16% of them seen only once. Sample time point: newly diagnosed GD, antithyroid drugs for less than 3 months. Isolated PBMC RNA provided the starting material for the TCR library. These data are also associated with another study on T cells in Graves' hyperthyroidism and ophthalmopathy.

This specimen consisted of peripheral blood mononuclear cells (PBMCs), obtained at new diagnosis, from a patient treated with antithyroid drugs. The sequence was obtained from a man younger than 35 with Graves disease. The rearrangement links TRBV6-1 to TRBJ2-7, with 8 positions matching TRBD1. CDR3 coding DNA: TGTGCCAGCAGCGCCCCTGGGACAGGCTTCTCCTACGAGCAGTACTTC. Amino acid sequence: CASSAPGTGFSYEQYF.